The 23 T cell receptor beta chains below all came from one sample that was sequenced in a study of Graves' ophthalmopathy and Graves' hyperthyroidism. For repertoire sequencing, the TCR beta CDR3 regions were amplified from RNA transcripts. HTBI-primed first-round RT-PCR preceded second-round multiplex PCR. From the multiplex PCR reads, TCRdb called clonotypes with MiXCR, one entry per CDR3 protein. Of about 620,000 distinct CDR3 sequences listed, 20% to 25% are singletons. The sequenced sample was peripheral blood. Source of these receptors: a woman between 18 and 30 years old with stable Graves' hyperthyroidism. Some clones in this sample may be carry-over from other donors' samples.

This clonotype has ten or more counts. The chain links TRBV2 to TRBJ2-7, with TRBD2 identical over 8 bases. Per the germline V gene, CDR1 is SNHLY and CDR2 is FYNNEI. This CDR3 has 14 residues. Unmatched junction bases numbered 3, after V lost 4 bases and J lost 1 base. CDR3 nucleotide sequence: TGTGCCAGCAGTGTGGGCGGGGGGTCCTACGAGCAGTACTTC. Residues: CASSVGGGSYEQYF.

Ten or more counts support this clonotype. V is TRBV12-3 or TRBV12-4 and J is TRBJ1-2; TRBD1 is a possible D gene (5 bases). This CDR3 is 12 amino acids long. The V gene lost 6 bases and the J gene lost 4 bases, with 9 bases spanning the gap. The CDR3 DNA is TGTGCCAGCAGGGACACTGGCTATGGCTACACCTTC. It translates to CASRDTGYGYTF.

This chain uses TRBV7-9 with TRBJ1-5; D may be TRBD1 (5 bases). CDR1 and CDR2 (germline): SEHNR, FQNEAQ (reference sequence). Between the trimmed V and J ends, which lost 8 bases and 2 bases, there was a span of 16 bases. The CDR3 totals 15 residues. Here the CDR3 DNA reads TGTGCCAGCGGGGTAGCAGGGTCGGGCAATCAGCCCCAGCATTTT. It is translated as CASGVAGSGNQPQHF.

J is TRBJ1-1 and V is TRBV5-4; 8 nucleotides agree with TRBD1. The germline V gene has CDR1 SGHNT and CDR2 YYREEE (reference sequence). The CDR3 spans 15 residues. V gave up 3 bases and J gave up 2 bases; unmatched junction bases: 6. The CDR3 sequence is CASSSRDRSNTEAFF. CDR3 nucleotides: TGTGCCAGCAGCTCCCGGGACAGGAGTAACACTGAAGCTTTCTTT.

J is TRBJ1-5 and V is TRBV20-1, with D perhaps TRBD1 (6 bases). Germline-derived CDR1 and CDR2 are DFQATT and SNEGSKA (reference sequence). The CDR3 is 14 residues long. Deletions cut 5 bases from V and 3 bases from J, with 14 bases between. In DNA form, the CDR3 reads TGCAGTGCTGGGCCTGGACAGAACAATCAGCCCCAGCATTTT. Its translation is CSAGPGQNNQPQHF.

This clonotype was detected ten times or more. This chain connects TRBV5-1 to TRBJ2-5; 7 nucleotides line up with TRBD2. Germline CDR1 reads SGHRS; CDR2 reads YFSETQ. Trimming took 6 bases from V and 2 from J; bases not matched to a gene: 7. The CDR3 extends over 14 amino acids. The CDR3 DNA reads TGCGCCAGCAAGGGGACTACTCATCAAGAGACCCAGTACTTC. This encodes CASKGTTHQETQYF.

The sample holds many counts of this clonotype. CDR3 region: CASGSRDLYEQYF. CDR3 DNA: TGTGCCAGCGGTAGTAGGGACTTATACGAGCAGTACTTC. The chain is built from TRBV28 and TRBJ2-7, with a weak D call TRBD2 (6 bases). The V gene's germline CDR1 is MDHEN and CDR2 SYDVKM. The length of the CDR3 is 13 residues. The V end was cut by 8 bases, the J end by 4 bases, with 15 bases between.

J is TRBJ1-1 and V is TRBV3-1, with D possibly being TRBD1 (5 bases). Trimming cost V 0 bases and J 5 bases, with 13 bases left between them. This CDR3 is 15 amino acids long. The germline V gene has CDR1 LGHDT and CDR2 YNNKEL (reference sequence). The CDR3 is CASSQDPGAGTEAFF. In DNA, the CDR3 is TGTGCCAGCAGCCAAGACCCTGGGGCGGGGACTGAAGCTTTCTTT.

This clonotype appeared many times. The V gene is TRBV19, the J gene TRBJ1-1; 8 nucleotides line up with TRBD1. V dropped 5 bases and J dropped 4; count of bases not matched to a gene: 6. CDR1 LNHDA and CDR2 SQIVND come from the germline V gene (reference sequence). The CDR3 loop spans 14 amino acids. The CDR3 is CASSADRGSTEAFF. In DNA form, the CDR3 reads TGTGCCAGTAGTGCAGACAGGGGTTCCACTGAAGCTTTCTTT.

Only a few counts were recorded for this clonotype. The chain links TRBV13 to TRBJ1-1; D perhaps matches TRBD1 (5 bases). The CDR3 contains 16 residues. Trimming pared 5 bases from V and 4 bases from J, leaving 20 bases between. Germline V gene sequence: CDR1 PRHDT, CDR2 FYEKMQ (reference sequence). CDR3 DNA: TGTGCCAGCAGCGCTTGGAGGGGTTTGGGTCGCACTGAAGCTTTCTTT. Its translation is CASSAWRGLGRTEAFF.

This clonotype has a count of ten or more. V usage is TRBV9 and J usage is TRBJ1-6, with TRBD1 matching over 7 bases. Germline CDR1 is SGDLS and CDR2 is YYNGEE. Losses at the gene ends were 3 bases for V and 3 bases for J; bases not matched to a gene: 9. The CDR3 totals 17 residues. This CDR3 is CASSATGSSNYNSPLHF. CDR3 bases: TGTGCCAGCAGCGCGACAGGGTCTTCGAACTATAATTCACCCCTCCACTTT.

The chain carries TRBV5-1 and TRBJ2-7, with TRBD1 matching over 7 bases. Germline V lookup: CDR1 SGHRS, CDR2 YFSETQ. The CDR3 length is 15 residues. The V segment lost 4 bases and the J segment 3 bases; nucleotides outside the gene matches: 10. In nucleotides, the CDR3 is TGCGCCAGCAGCCCAGGGACAGTAGCTGACTACGAGCAGTACTTC. It specifies CASSPGTVADYEQYF. Looking up the rest from reference TRBV5-1 and TRBJ2-7 gives the full variable domain: KAGVTQTPRYLIKTRGQQVTLSCSPISGHRSVSWYQQTPGQGLQFLFEYFSETQRNKGNFPGRFSGRQFSNSRSEMNVSTLELGDSALYLCASSPGTVADYEQYFGPGTRLTVT.

The chain couples TRBV20-1 to TRBJ1-5; D call uncertain. The CDR3 extends over 16 amino acids. The germline V and J ends were trimmed by 5 bases and 2 bases, with 19 bases remaining between them. Germline V gene data show CDR1 as DFQATT and CDR2 as SNEGSKA (reference sequence). The CDR3 DNA is TGCAGTGCTTCTACTAGGACCCTCGGGGGCAATCAGCCCCAGCATTTT. Encoded protein: CSASTRTLGGNQPQHF.

Many counts were recorded for this clonotype. CDR3 in amino acids: CASSVTGGVYEQYF. As DNA, the CDR3 is TGCGCCAGCAGCGTGACAGGGGGAGTATACGAGCAGTACTTC. V is TRBV10-2 and J is TRBJ2-7, with 9 bases lining up with TRBD1. Germline assignment: CDR1 WSHSY and CDR2 SAAADI. V shed 6 bases and J 4 bases; nucleotides not matched to a gene: 7. This CDR3 is 14 amino acids long.

A few counts support this clonotype. The J gene is TRBJ2-7, the V gene TRBV7-9; 7 bases fit TRBD2. Losses at the gene ends were 8 bases for V and 9 bases for J; bases not matched to a gene: 13. The CDR3 has 13 residues. CDR1 and CDR2 (germline): SEHNR, FQNEAQ (reference sequence). The chain's CDR3 is CASRGEGPLGQYF. The CDR3 DNA sequence: TGTGCCAGCCGCGGGGAGGGGCCCCTAGGGCAGTACTTC.

This clonotype was seen repeatedly, ten times or more. J is TRBJ2-7 and V is TRBV4-1; no definite D call. The CDR3 loop spans 14 amino acids. Trimming pared 2 bases from V and 1 base from J, leaving 9 bases between. Germline loops: CDR1 MGHRA, CDR2 YSYEKL. CDR3 DNA: TGCGCCAGCAGCCAACAGACTTTTTCCTACGAGCAGTACTTC. Translated: CASSQQTFSYEQYF.

This clonotype was picked up many times. V and J are TRBV30 and TRBJ1-2, with a weak D call TRBD1 (5 bases). Germline V gene lookup returns CDR1 GTSNPN and CDR2 SVGIG (reference sequence). The CDR3 runs to 13 residues. Deletions cut 0 bases from V and 13 bases from J, with 18 bases between. The CDR3 loop is CAWSVTGDGASTF. The CDR3 bases are TGTGCCTGGAGTGTAACGGGGGACGGCGCCTCCACCTTC.

This clonotype was recorded many times. This chain uses TRBV20-1 with TRBJ2-7; D perhaps matches TRBD2 (7 bases). V shed 0 bases and J shed 2 bases, with 14 bases lying between them. Per germline, CDR1 DFQATT and CDR2 SNEGSKA (reference sequence). The CDR3 spans 15 residues. The CDR3 loop is CSARDQGGGAYEQYF. CDR3 DNA: TGCAGTGCTAGAGATCAGGGAGGGGGAGCCTACGAGCAGTACTTC.

In its sample, this clonotype was seen many times. The chain combines TRBV10-2 with TRBJ1-1; TRBD1 might be the D (5 bases). Looked up from germline, CDR1 is WSHSY and CDR2 is SAAADI. V lost 6 bases, J lost 1 base, and 24 bases lay in between. The CDR3 has 18 residues. The CDR3 sequence: CASSQGANPLTGNTEAFF. The CDR3, as DNA: TGCGCCAGCAGCCAAGGGGCCAACCCCCTTACAGGGAACACTGAAGCTTTCTTT.

This rearrangement joins TRBV20-1 to TRBJ1-1; 8 bases are a match to TRBD1. Germline CDR1 and CDR2: DFQATT and SNEGSKA (reference sequence). CDR3 length equals 13 residues. Trimming at V came to 6 bases and at J to 3 bases, leaving 6 bases not matched to a gene. The CDR3 spells CSAPGTGHTEAFF. The CDR3 coding sequence is TGCAGTGCCCCCGGGACAGGCCACACTGAAGCTTTCTTT.

The gene calls are TRBV7-2 and TRBJ1-6; 7 nucleotides match TRBD1. V was clipped by 2 bases and J by 6 bases; unmatched bases: 10. Germline CDR1 SGHTA, CDR2 FQGNSA. CDR3 length: 17 residues. The CDR3 region has the DNA TGTGCCAGCAGCTTATACCCTTCAGGGGGGTCTAATTCACCCCTCCACTTT. Its translation: CASSLYPSGGSNSPLHF. The whole variable domain, filled in from reference TRBV7-2 and TRBJ1-6, reads GAGVSQSPSNKVTEKGKDVELRCDPISGHTALYWYRQSLGQGLEFLIYFQGNSAPDKSGLPSDRFSAERTGGSVSTLTIQRTQQEDSAVYLCASSLYPSGGSNSPLHFGNGTRLTVT.

This clonotype was seen only a few times. The V gene is TRBV12-3 or TRBV12-4, the J gene TRBJ1-6, with a tentative D call TRBD1 (6 bases). The CDR3 is made up of 15 amino acids. V lost 5 bases and J 7 bases, leaving 15 bases between the germline ends. The DNA for the CDR3 is TGTGCCAGCAGTCCCCCAGGGGAGGGAAATTCACCCCTCCACTTT. Amino acids: CASSPPGEGNSPLHF.

This chain connects TRBV20-1 to TRBJ1-6, with D hard to call. Germline V gene sequence: CDR1 DFQATT, CDR2 SNEGSKA (reference sequence). The CDR3 has 11 amino acids. Trimming shortened V by 3 bases and J by 9 bases, and 6 bases separated the two germline ends. The CDR3 region is CSARSGSPLHF. CDR3 in DNA: TGCAGTGCTAGGAGTGGTTCACCCCTCCACTTT.